Given below is one TCR beta chain in context. Antigen unknown. These data are taken from a study of cytomegalovirus exposure and HLA in healthy donors. The study ran its PCR with 60 Vbeta and 13 Jbeta primers. TCRdb's table, derived via immunoSEQ multiplex PCR, lists solely in-frame clones and lacks some. The table shows 210,000 or so clones, with 70% to 80% occurring only once. Overall study results and limits: By a later analysis, the bulk of CMV-associated TCR beta chains appeared HLA-restricted. Analysis was carried out at a later point, and it linked a missense DCLRE1C variant to TCR beta V- and J-gene trimming. Most TCR sequences were seen very rarely across donors, but some public TCRs occurred in many. The authors listed some 150 TCR beta chains as cytomegalovirus-associated.

The CDR3 runs to 17 residues. In germline, CDR1 is SGHTA, CDR2 FQGTGA. The V segment lost 2 bases and the J segment 7 bases; nucleotides outside the gene matches: 7. V usage is TRBV7-3 and J usage is TRBJ2-1; 14 bases fit TRBD2. The TCR was taken from a man between 40 and 49 years old in good health and CMV-seronegative. Input material: PBMCs. CDR3 amino acids: CASSLAGLAGAANEQFF. The CDR3 coding sequence is TGTGCCAGCAGCTTAGCGGGACTAGCGGGAGCAGCTAATGAGCAGTTCTTC. Supplemented by reference TRBV7-3 and TRBJ2-1, the full variable domain reads GAGVSQTPSNKVTEKGKYVELRCDPISGHTALYWYRQSLGQGPEFLIYFQGTGAADDSGLPNDRFFAVRPEGSVSTLKIQRTERGDSAVYLCASSLAGLAGAANEQFFGPGTRLTVL.